This T cell receptor (beta chain) was observed in a study of cytomegalovirus exposure and HLA in healthy donors. Regarding the study as a whole: The authors listed some 150 TCR beta chains as cytomegalovirus-associated. Reports indicated that the classifier achieved high specificity and sensitivity in diagnosing cytomegalovirus status. It was found in a later analysis that first-cohort TCR clusters tended to co-occur in the 100 to 150 validation repertoires.

Turning to this clone: Its antigen is not identified.

While the first cohort had fewer than 850 subjects, the donors belonged to the separate validation cohort of 100 to 150 subjects. Sequencing used immunoSEQ multiplex PCR; TCRdb keeps in-frame clones, though not all of them. The table has 190,000 or so clones, around 82% seen once. Losses at the gene ends were 5 bases for V and 5 bases for J; bases not matched to a gene: 10. The length of the CDR3 is 15 residues. The germline CDR1 and CDR2 sequences are SGHNT and YYREEE (reference sequence). The genes are TRBV5-4 and TRBJ2-5; 9 positions agree with TRBD1. The sample taken for sequencing was PBMCs. This clonotype was sampled from a woman under 30 in good health and CMV-seropositive. The chain's CDR3 is CASSWSQGAAETQYF. Written as DNA, the CDR3 is TGTGCCAGCAGTTGGTCACAGGGGGCTGCGGAGACCCAGTACTTC. The complete variable domain, with remaining parts taken from reference TRBV5-4 and TRBJ2-5, reads ETGVTQSPTHLIKTRGQQVTLRCSSQSGHNTVSWYQQALGQGPQFIFQYYREEENGRGNFPPRFSGLQFPNYSSELNVNALELDDSALYLCASSWSQGAAETQYFGPGTRLLVL.